The 24 T cell receptor beta chains presented below share a single source sample, sequenced in a study of T-cell reconstitution after alpha-beta-depleted transplantation in children. Molecular barcoding with unique molecular identifiers was used for the TCRbeta library. TCRdb analysed the PCR reads with MiXCR anew, one entry per CDR3 protein. The table records some 840,000 distinct CDR3 sequences, 15% to 20% of them present only once. The starting material was PBMCs, mostly from graft donor cells, obtained 360 days after TCRalphabeta/CD19-depleted stem cell transplant. The receptors were gathered from a male patient younger than 18 who had a stem cell transplant for acute lymphoblastic leukemia, so the T cells may come from the graft donor.

The V and J genes are TRBV27 and TRBJ1-6, with TRBD1 as a possible D gene (5 bases). The CDR3 contains 16 residues. Germline CDR1 is MNHEY and CDR2 is SMNVEV (reference sequence). Trimming left V 7 bases short and J 0 bases short, with 13 bases between. This chain's CDR3 is CASTRRQGSYNSPLHF. The CDR3 nucleotides are TGTGCCAGCACCCGACGGCAGGGCTCCTATAATTCACCCCTCCACTTT.

This clonotype was seen repeatedly, ten times or more. This chain uses TRBV5-1 with TRBJ2-2; D is possibly TRBD2 (5 bases). The CDR3 is 15 residues long. CDR1 SGHRS and CDR2 YFSETQ come from the germline V gene. The ends were cut back, 0 bases at V and 0 bases at J, with 6 bases in the middle. The chain's CDR3 is CASSLGTSNTGELFF. The CDR3 coding sequence is TGCGCCAGCAGCTTGGGGACTTCGAACACCGGGGAGCTGTTTTTT.

A note on this clonotype: The limits of the CDR3 on the DNA are not certain, so only TCRdb's listed CDR3 is given. This chain joins TRBV27 and TRBJ2-1; the D call TRBD2 from the table was never checked on the DNA. Germline V lookup: CDR1 MNHEY, CDR2 SMNVEV (reference sequence). Termini included, the CDR3 measures 12 amino acids. The CDR3 sequence is CASSFAGGSEFF.

This clonotype was found a few times. This sequence joins TRBV6-4 and TRBJ1-1, with D unclear. The germline gives CDR1 MRHNA, CDR2 SNTAGT. Trimming pared 3 bases from V and 7 bases from J, leaving 15 bases between. The CDR3 length is 14 residues. In nucleotides, the CDR3 is TGTGCCAGCAGTGAATCAGGTGCCCTTCGTGAAGCTTTCTTT. Amino acid sequence: CASSESGALREAFF.

In this sample, this clonotype turned up a few times. The junction shows a germline mismatch at one end, possibly a read error. The chain uses TRBV20-1 and TRBJ1-1; the D is unclear. The CDR3 is 13 residues long. Germline-derived CDR1 and CDR2 are DFQATT and SNEGSKA (reference sequence). The CDR3 region is CSASRGMNTEAFF. Written as DNA, the CDR3 is TGCAGCGCTAGTCGGGGAATGAACACTGAAGCTTTCTTT.

J is TRBJ1-1 and V is TRBV29-1; D is possibly TRBD1 (5 bases). In germline, CDR1 is SQVTM, CDR2 ANQGSEA. The CDR3 contains 13 residues. V was cut by 7 bases and J by 2 bases, with 14 bases left in between. DNA for the CDR3: TGCAGCGCCCGACAGAGCTCCAACACTGAAGCTTTCTTT. Encoded protein: CSARQSSNTEAFF.

The chain combines TRBV20-1 with TRBJ2-7, with a weak D call TRBD2 (6 bases). This CDR3 region has 15 residues. Trimming left V 3 bases short and J 0 bases short, with 15 bases between. Germline lookup yields CDR1 DFQATT and CDR2 SNEGSKA (reference sequence). This CDR3 is CSARGTRQYSYEQYF. Written as DNA, the CDR3 is TGCAGTGCTAGGGGGACTCGCCAATACTCCTACGAGCAGTACTTC.

The J gene is TRBJ2-2, the V gene TRBV5-1; D perhaps matches TRBD2 (5 bases). Germline CDR1 SGHRS, CDR2 YFSETQ. The CDR3 is 15 amino acids. V lost 5 bases to trimming and J lost 0 bases, with 11 bases between them. The chain's CDR3 is CASRGSEANTGELFF. The CDR3 coding sequence is TGCGCCAGCAGGGGGAGCGAGGCGAACACCGGGGAGCTGTTTTTT.

This clonotype was picked up a small number of times. V usage is TRBV12-3 or TRBV12-4 and J usage is TRBJ1-4, with D maybe TRBD1 (5 bases). V lost 5 bases to trimming and J lost 3 bases, with 16 bases between them. The CDR3 has 16 residues. The CDR3 loop is CASSTLLGVPNEKLFF. CDR3 in DNA: TGTGCCAGCAGTACCCTTTTGGGGGTGCCTAATGAAAAACTGTTTTTT.

The J gene is TRBJ2-3, the V gene TRBV29-1, with 10 bases that match TRBD2. The CDR3 covers 18 residues. CDR1 is SQVTM, CDR2 ANQGSEA, per germline. V was pared by 0 bases and J by 0 bases, with 9 bases of the junction left unmatched. Written as DNA, the CDR3 is TGCAGCGTTGAAGAACTAGCGGGACCCCTTCCGAGCACAGATACGCAGTATTTT. This translates into CSVEELAGPLPSTDTQYF.

The sample holds a few counts of this clonotype. The chain carries TRBV7-8 and TRBJ1-4; the D is unclear. The CDR3 totals 11 residues. Germline-derived CDR1 and CDR2 are SGHVS and FQNEAQ. CDR3 amino acids: CSSLAPTLLFF. For the CDR3, the DNA is TGTAGCAGCTTAGCGCCTACCCTGCTGTTTTTT.

The table lists this clonotype with many counts. The rearrangement links TRBV5-1 to TRBJ2-1; possible D gene TRBD2, 6 bases. Germline CDR1 and CDR2: SGHRS and YFSETQ. V was shortened by 2 bases and J by 4 bases, with 13 bases between the two germline ends. The length of the CDR3 is 15 residues. The CDR3 DNA is TGCGCCAGCAGCTTTACTAGCCACATATACAATGAGCAGTTCTTC. Amino acids: CASSFTSHIYNEQFF.

The table lists this clonotype with a few counts. The V call is TRBV5-1, the J call TRBJ2-1; 7 nucleotides agree with TRBD2. The CDR3 loop spans 16 amino acids. V lost 4 bases to trimming and J lost 9 bases; unmatched junction nucleotides: 16. Per the germline V gene, CDR1 is SGHRS and CDR2 is YFSETQ. CDR3: CASSLLETSSLGEQFF. Here the CDR3 DNA reads TGCGCCAGCAGCCTGCTCGAGACTAGCAGCCTTGGTGAGCAGTTCTTC.

The chain recombines TRBV27 with TRBJ2-3; 7 nucleotides align to TRBD1. Germline CDR1 reads MNHEY; CDR2 reads SMNVEV (reference sequence). The J segment lost 4 bases and the V segment lost 0 bases, leaving 10 bases of the junction unmatched. This CDR3 is 17 amino acids long. The CDR3 DNA is TGTGCCAGCAGTTTATCGACAGGGCTGGTCGGCGCAGATACGCAGTATTTT. Protein sequence: CASSLSTGLVGADTQYF.

The DNA of the CDR3 is TGTGCCAGCAGTCCGACAGGGGCCTCCTACAATGAGCAGTTCTTC. Its protein product is CASSPTGASYNEQFF. J is TRBJ2-1 and V is TRBV28; 8 nucleotides line up with TRBD1. V lost 5 bases, J lost 0 bases, and 3 bases stayed unmatched. This CDR3 contains 15 residues. CDR1 MDHEN and CDR2 SYDVKM come from the germline V gene.

This clonotype was picked up a small number of times. The rearrangement links TRBV29-1 to TRBJ2-7; D tentatively reads TRBD1 or TRBD2 (5 bases each). This CDR3 is 15 amino acids long. Germline V gene lookup returns CDR1 SQVTM and CDR2 ANQGSEA. V lost 2 bases and J lost 3, with 17 bases in between. The CDR3 loop reads CSVEFSGTANYEQYF. CDR3 in DNA: TGCAGCGTTGAATTCTCCGGGACGGCCAACTACGAGCAGTACTTC.

This rearrangement joins TRBV9 to TRBJ2-5, with D possibly matching TRBD2 (6 bases). The CDR3 has 16 residues. CDR1 is SGDLS and CDR2 is YYNGEE in the germline V gene. V shed 0 bases and J shed 5 bases, with 17 bases lying between them. The DNA for the CDR3 is TGTGCCAGCAGCGTAGCTTTTGGGGCGGGATTGGAGACCCAGTACTTC. Translated, it gives CASSVAFGAGLETQYF. Supplemented by reference TRBV9 and TRBJ2-5, the full variable domain reads DSGVTQTPKHLITATGQRVTLRCSPRSGDLSVYWYQQSLDQGLQFLIQYYNGEERAKGNILERFSAQQFPDLHSELNLSSLELGDSALYFCASSVAFGAGLETQYFGPGTRLLVL.

This clonotype was detected many times. The V and J genes are TRBV24-1 and TRBJ2-3; D assignment may be TRBD1 or TRBD2 (5 bases each). Trimming shortened V by 8 bases and J by 2 bases, and 13 bases separated the two germline ends. The CDR3 consists of 14 residues. The germline gives CDR1 KGHDR, CDR2 SFDVKD. The CDR3 coding sequence is TGTGCCACCATGTCGGGACGGACCACAGATACGCAGTATTTT. It encodes CATMSGRTTDTQYF.

This clonotype was counted only a few times. This chain joins TRBV20-1 and TRBJ2-7, with 11 nucleotides matching TRBD2. This CDR3 has 14 amino acids. With V trimmed by 5 bases and J by 4 bases, 7 bases remained unmatched. From germline, CDR1 is DFQATT and CDR2 SNEGSKA (reference sequence). The CDR3 region is CSAPRLAGLYEQYF. CDR3 sequence (DNA): TGCAGTGCTCCCCGACTAGCGGGATTATACGAGCAGTACTTC.

This clonotype was recorded a few times. This rearrangement joins TRBV11-2 to TRBJ1-1; maybe TRBD1 (5 bases). The CDR3 covers 13 residues. CDR1 is SGHAT and CDR2 is FQNNGV in the germline V gene. Between the trimmed V and J ends, which lost 2 bases and 6 bases, there was a span of 10 bases. The CDR3 spells CASSLKGTAEAFF. DNA for the CDR3: TGTGCCAGCAGCTTAAAGGGGACGGCTGAAGCTTTCTTT.

The chain is built from TRBV20-1 and TRBJ2-1; D is unclear. V dropped 6 bases and J dropped 0 bases, with 9 bases sitting between them. The CDR3 sequence is 13 residues long. The germline CDR1 and CDR2 sequences are DFQATT and SNEGSKA (reference sequence). CDR3 residues: CSAQGSSYNEQFF. CDR3 nucleotide sequence: TGCAGTGCCCAAGGTAGCTCCTACAATGAGCAGTTCTTC.

The J gene is TRBJ2-3, the V gene TRBV29-1; 8 bases are a match to TRBD2. This CDR3 contains 19 residues. The germline CDR1 and CDR2 sequences are SQVTM and ANQGSEA. With V trimmed by 0 bases and J by 4 bases, 18 bases remained unmatched. The DNA for the CDR3 is TGCAGCGTTGAAGATCCCTGGGTAGCGGGAAATCGACGGGCAGATACGCAGTATTTT. Its translation: CSVEDPWVAGNRRADTQYF.

This clonotype showed up just a few times. The V call is TRBV7-2, the J call TRBJ2-3, with 9 positions matching TRBD1. The CDR3 is 17 amino acids. Unmatched junction bases numbered 9, after V lost 4 bases and J lost 1 base. CDR1 is SGHTA, CDR2 FQGNSA, per germline. The CDR3 loop reads CASSYRVRDRGTDTQYF. The CDR3 coding sequence is TGTGCCAGCAGCTACCGGGTCCGGGACAGGGGCACAGATACGCAGTATTTT.

V is TRBV2 and J is TRBJ2-7, with 9 bases aligning to TRBD1. The CDR3 loop spans 15 amino acids. Germline CDR1 is SNHLY and CDR2 is FYNNEI. Trimming removed 7 bases from V and 5 bases from J; junction bases left unmatched: 12. CDR3 sequence (DNA): TGTGCCAGCACAAGGGGGGGGACAGGGTACAACGAGCAGTACTTC. It encodes CASTRGGTGYNEQYF.